The 23 T cell receptor beta chains listed next were all sequenced from one sample in a study of T cell responses to AZD1222 COVID-19 vaccine. The assay was immunoSEQ multiplex PCR, and TCRdb's table has in-frame clones only and misses some. This sample has roughly 100,000 clones, with roughly nine tenths found just once. Here the sequenced sample was peripheral blood, taken on day 0 of AZD1222 vaccination. These receptor sequences come from an adult in good health.

The genes are TRBV7-9 and TRBJ2-7; D may be TRBD1 (6 bases). Deletions cut 5 bases from V and 0 bases from J, with 14 bases between. Germline CDR1 is SEHNR and CDR2 is FQNEAQ (reference sequence). There are 15 residues in the CDR3. The CDR3 coding sequence is TGTGCCAGCAGCCAGGGGCTGGGAAGCTCCTACGAGCAGTACTTC. This translates into CASSQGLGSSYEQYF.

This clone showed up just once. The rearrangement joins TRBV19 to TRBJ1-3; TRBD1 aligns across 8 bases. Germline assignment: CDR1 LNHDA and CDR2 SQIVND (reference sequence). The length of the CDR3 is 16 residues. After removal of 4 bases from V and 0 bases from J, the junction contained 5 bases not matched to a gene. The CDR3 loop reads CASSKGQVNSGNTIYF. The CDR3 region has the DNA TGTGCCAGTAGTAAGGGACAGGTAAACTCTGGAAACACCATATATTTT. Filled out from reference TRBV19 and TRBJ1-3, the complete variable domain reads DGGITQSPKYLFRKEGQNVTLSCEQNLNHDAMYWYRQDPGQGLRLIYYSQIVNDFQKGDIAEGYSVSREKKESFPLTVTSAQKNPTAFYLCASSKGQVNSGNTIYFGEGSWLTVV.

The rearrangement uses TRBV27 and TRBJ1-5; D is undetermined. Germline loops: CDR1 MNHEY, CDR2 SMNVEV (reference sequence). The V gene lost 4 bases and the J gene lost 4 bases, with 14 bases spanning the gap. The length of the CDR3 is 15 residues. The CDR3, as DNA: TGTGCCAGCAGTTCCGCAGGATGGGGTAATCAGCCCCAGCATTTT. It yields the protein CASSSAGWGNQPQHF.

The gene calls are TRBV11-2 and TRBJ1-1; the D is unclear. Germline loops: CDR1 SGHAT, CDR2 FQNNGV. Trimming stripped 4 bases from V and 5 bases from J, with 14 bases between. The CDR3 extends over 14 amino acids. For the CDR3, the DNA is TGTGCCAGCAGCTACGACCGAACAGCGACTGAAGCTTTCTTT. As protein: CASSYDRTATEAFF.

V and J are TRBV19 and TRBJ1-5, with 9 bases lining up with TRBD1. The CDR3 contains 15 residues. From germline, CDR1 is LNHDA and CDR2 SQIVND (reference sequence). The junction had 4 bases not matched to a gene; V was cut back by 3 bases and J by 4 bases. The CDR3 protein is CASSISDRGNQPQHF. CDR3 nucleotide sequence: TGTGCCAGTAGTATCTCGGACAGGGGTAATCAGCCCCAGCATTTT.

The rearrangement joins TRBV30 to TRBJ1-6; a possible D gene is TRBD1 (6 bases). Trimming removed 0 bases at V and 7 bases at J, with 13 bases between. Germline CDR1 GTSNPN, CDR2 SVGIG (reference sequence). The CDR3 has 15 residues. CDR3: CAWSVSRQGNSPLHF. In nucleotides, the CDR3 is TGTGCCTGGAGTGTATCTCGGCAGGGGAATTCACCCCTCCACTTT.

The chain uses TRBV4-1 and TRBJ1-5, with 9 bases that match TRBD1. This CDR3 region has 15 residues. Germline lookup yields CDR1 MGHRA and CDR2 YSYEKL. J gave up 6 bases and V 1 base, and 4 bases lay outside the gene matches. In DNA form, the CDR3 reads TGCGCCAGCAGCCAAGGAGGGACAGGGCTTCAGCCCCAGCATTTT. Translating gives CASSQGGTGLQPQHF.

This rearrangement joins TRBV5-6 to TRBJ2-7; D remains ambiguous. From germline, CDR1 is SGHDT and CDR2 YYEEEE. The CDR3 length is 12 residues. V dropped 2 bases and J dropped 4 bases, with 7 bases sitting between them. This CDR3 reads CASSFLGYEQYF. The CDR3 coding sequence is TGTGCCAGCAGCTTTCTTGGATACGAGCAGTACTTC.

The V gene is TRBV19, the J gene TRBJ1-2; 9 bases fit TRBD1. CDR3 length equals 14 residues. Germline V lookup: CDR1 LNHDA, CDR2 SQIVND (reference sequence). The V and J ends lost 6 bases and 5 bases, in that order; junction bases with no gene match: 7. This CDR3 is CASRPGTGRYGYTF. DNA of the CDR3: TGTGCCAGTAGGCCCGGGACAGGGCGATATGGCTACACCTTC.

Here the CDR3 DNA reads TGTGCCTGCATGGAGGGGAGACATGGCTACACCTTC. It is translated as CACMEGRHGYTF. The V and J genes are TRBV30 and TRBJ1-2; tentative D call: TRBD1 (5 bases). With 6 bases removed from V and 6 bases from J, the gap between germline ends came to 14 bases. Germline V gives CDR1 GTSNPN, CDR2 SVGIG (reference sequence). The CDR3 consists of 12 residues.

V is TRBV18 and J is TRBJ2-2; no definite D call. The CDR3 has 11 amino acids. The V gene lost 3 bases and the J gene lost 7 bases, with 3 bases spanning the gap. The V gene's germline CDR1 is KGHSH and CDR2 LQKENI. In DNA, the CDR3 is TGTGCCAGCTCACCGGTCGGGGAGCTGTTTTTT. Encoded protein: CASSPVGELFF.

The J gene is TRBJ2-2, the V gene TRBV9; either TRBD1 or TRBD2 may fit D (5 bases each). Trimming stripped 1 base from V and 7 bases from J, with 14 bases between. Germline assignment: CDR1 SGDLS and CDR2 YYNGEE. CDR3 length equals 15 residues. CDR3 nucleotide sequence: TGTGCCAGCAGCGTAAGGGAAGGGACGGACGGGGAGCTGTTTTTT. Translated, it gives CASSVREGTDGELFF.

The rearrangement uses TRBV28 and TRBJ2-7; 8 bases align to TRBD1. The CDR3 spans 16 residues. Germline CDR1 is MDHEN and CDR2 is SYDVKM. V shed 1 base and J 2 bases; nucleotides not matched to a gene: 7. In nucleotides, the CDR3 is TGTGCCAGCAGTTTATCCACAGGGGGTTTGCCCTACGAGCAGTACTTC. Translation: CASSLSTGGLPYEQYF.

The chain employs TRBV19 and TRBJ1-1, with TRBD1 as a possible D gene (5 bases). Germline values: CDR1 LNHDA, CDR2 SQIVND (reference sequence). This CDR3 comprises 12 residues. V was cut by 6 bases and J by 10 bases, with 15 bases left in between. DNA of the CDR3: TGTGCCAGTAGGGCTCAGGGATCTCTAGCTTTCTTT. Translating it yields CASRAQGSLAFF.

The chain employs TRBV30 and TRBJ1-1; possibly TRBD1 for D (6 bases). The CDR3 is made up of 14 amino acids. V dropped 2 bases and J dropped 1 base, with 11 bases sitting between them. The germline V gene has CDR1 GTSNPN and CDR2 SVGIG (reference sequence). Here the CDR3 reads CAWSRPGQNTEAFF. The CDR3, as DNA: TGTGCCTGGAGTCGACCGGGACAGAACACTGAAGCTTTCTTT. The full variable domain, with the rest looked up from reference TRBV30 and TRBJ1-1, is SQTIHQWPATLVQPVGSPLSLECTVEGTSNPNLYWYRQAAGRGLQLLFYSVGIGQISSEVPQNLSASRPQDRQFILSSKKLLLSDSGFYLCAWSRPGQNTEAFFGQGTRLTVV.

V is TRBV4-1 and J is TRBJ1-2; TRBD1 matches 8 bases. The length of the CDR3 is 15 residues. Germline V gene lookup returns CDR1 MGHRA and CDR2 YSYEKL. J gave up 8 bases and V 0 bases, and 8 bases lay outside the gene matches. The CDR3 is CASSQDQGAFSGYTF. CDR3 in DNA: TGCGCCAGCAGCCAAGATCAGGGGGCGTTTAGCGGCTACACCTTC.

The V and J genes are TRBV27 and TRBJ1-1; 12 nucleotides agree with TRBD1. CDR1 and CDR2 (germline): MNHEY, SMNVEV (reference sequence). This CDR3 spans 16 amino acids. V was clipped by 5 bases and J by 7 bases; unmatched bases: 11. CDR3 coding DNA: TGTGCCAGCAGTACATGGGTCGGGACAGGGGGCCTTGAAGCTTTCTTT. This sequence encodes CASSTWVGTGGLEAFF.

V usage is TRBV28 and J usage is TRBJ2-7; unclear D gene. The CDR3 is 11 amino acids. Trimming removed 3 bases from V and 3 bases from J, with 3 bases in between. Germline V lookup: CDR1 MDHEN, CDR2 SYDVKM. The CDR3 bases are TGTGCCAGCAGTTTTCGCTACGAGCAGTACTTC. Its protein is CASSFRYEQYF.

V is TRBV28 and J is TRBJ1-6; 7 positions agree with TRBD1. This CDR3 comprises 16 residues. Germline CDR1 reads MDHEN; CDR2 reads SYDVKM. The V and J ends lost 8 bases and 9 bases, in that order; junction bases with no gene match: 16. CDR3 nucleotides: TGTGCCAGCGGTCCAACGAGGGGGCGCGGGTCTTCACCCCTCCACTTT. This encodes CASGPTRGRGSSPLHF.

The rearrangement joins TRBV11-2 to TRBJ2-3, with 7 bases lining up with TRBD2. Germline V gives CDR1 SGHAT, CDR2 FQNNGV. V was pared by 1 base and J by 2 bases, with 9 bases of the junction left unmatched. The CDR3 has 17 residues. This chain's CDR3 is CASSLATTSVNTDTQYF. CDR3 in DNA: TGTGCCAGCAGCTTAGCTACCACTAGCGTGAACACAGATACGCAGTATTTT.

The chain employs TRBV19 and TRBJ1-5; TRBD1 aligns across 12 bases. Trimming at V came to 4 bases and at J to 2 bases, leaving 3 bases not matched to a gene. The CDR3 extends over 16 amino acids. The V gene's germline CDR1 is LNHDA and CDR2 SQIVND (reference sequence). The CDR3 loop reads CASSRDRGLGNQPQHF. CDR3 bases: TGTGCCAGTAGTAGGGACAGGGGGCTCGGCAATCAGCCCCAGCATTTT. The full variable domain, rest sourced from reference TRBV19 and TRBJ1-5, is DGGITQSPKYLFRKEGQNVTLSCEQNLNHDAMYWYRQDPGQGLRLIYYSQIVNDFQKGDIAEGYSVSREKKESFPLTVTSAQKNPTAFYLCASSRDRGLGNQPQHFGDGTRLSIL.

V usage is TRBV30 and J usage is TRBJ1-1; the D is unclear. V shed 2 bases and J shed 0 bases, with 7 bases lying between them. The CDR3 covers 13 residues. Looked up from germline, CDR1 is GTSNPN and CDR2 is SVGIG (reference sequence). The chain's CDR3 is CAWSPPLNTEAFF. The CDR3 DNA reads TGTGCCTGGAGTCCGCCCTTGAACACTGAAGCTTTCTTT. The variable domain in full, completed from reference TRBV30 and TRBJ1-1, reads SQTIHQWPATLVQPVGSPLSLECTVEGTSNPNLYWYRQAAGRGLQLLFYSVGIGQISSEVPQNLSASRPQDRQFILSSKKLLLSDSGFYLCAWSPPLNTEAFFGQGTRLTVV.

The chain recombines TRBV18 with TRBJ1-1; D is ambiguous. Trimming stripped 3 bases from V and 7 bases from J, with 9 bases between. The CDR3 length is 12 residues. Per germline, CDR1 KGHSH and CDR2 LQKENI. CDR3 nucleotides: TGTGCCAGCTCACCGGGGAGCGGTGAAGCTTTCTTT. Its translation: CASSPGSGEAFF.